The following is a T cell receptor (beta chain) sequence with its context. There is no known antigen for this receptor. Base qualities are not at hand, and no much larger clone is one base apart. The data belong to a study of T cell changes during pregnancy in multiple sclerosis (dated by TCRdb to the late 2010s). Broadly, across the study: The study looked at changes in the T cell repertoire across pregnancy in women with multiple sclerosis.

Ends trimmed: V by 5 bases, J by 5 bases; bases unmatched to a gene: 4. Taken from cysteine to phenylalanine, the CDR3 has 13 residues. Left in the record is the CDR3 DNA by itself, 39 bases read in frame from the first base. From a lookup of the germline V gene, CDR1 and CDR2 are SNHLY and FYNNEI. Library preparation was by the immunoSEQ multiplex PCR assay. In TCRdb, the immuneACCESS table is reduced to in-frame sequences with V and J assigned. These tables do not hold every clone; where another copy was compared, an unresolved V gene accounts for under half, and the others remain unexplained. The sample data list roughly 50,000 clones, and 85% to 95% of these were observed just once. Around 0.25% of the sample goes to the ten largest clones.

The rearrangement combines TRBV2 with TRBJ1-1; TRBD1 fits 8 bases in the junction. The clonotype was recovered from a female donor with multiple sclerosis, enrolled in a pregnancy study. The sample in question was CD4+ T cells from peripheral blood mononuclear cells, obtained in the third trimester of pregnancy. The CDR3 has the sequence CASSTGGATEAFF. At the DNA level, the sequence is TGTGCCAGCAGTACAGGGGGTGCTACTGAAGCTTTCTTT.